This TCR beta chain was sequenced in a study of long-term antiretroviral therapy in people with HIV. Every one of the donors gave at least one pre-ART PBMC sample and at least two post-ART PBMC samples. Germline V CDR1 and CDR2: MNHEY, SMNVEV (reference sequence). Germline trimming cut 7 bases from V and 6 bases from J; bases unmatched to any gene: 4. This CDR3 spans 13 amino acids. At survey level, the immunoSEQ assay was run in its v3.0 version. Sequencing used immunoSEQ multiplex PCR; TCRdb keeps in-frame clones, though not all of them. The sample holds 15,000 or so clones, more than 85% seen once.

The source was unsorted PBMCs, collected 0.6 years after starting antiretroviral therapy. This TCR was recovered from a woman in her forties with HIV. V and J are TRBV27 and TRBJ1-2, with 11 positions matching TRBD1. CDR3 nucleotide sequence: TGTGCCAGCACGGGACAGGGGGAACATGGCTACACCTTC. Amino acid sequence: CASTGQGEHGYTF.